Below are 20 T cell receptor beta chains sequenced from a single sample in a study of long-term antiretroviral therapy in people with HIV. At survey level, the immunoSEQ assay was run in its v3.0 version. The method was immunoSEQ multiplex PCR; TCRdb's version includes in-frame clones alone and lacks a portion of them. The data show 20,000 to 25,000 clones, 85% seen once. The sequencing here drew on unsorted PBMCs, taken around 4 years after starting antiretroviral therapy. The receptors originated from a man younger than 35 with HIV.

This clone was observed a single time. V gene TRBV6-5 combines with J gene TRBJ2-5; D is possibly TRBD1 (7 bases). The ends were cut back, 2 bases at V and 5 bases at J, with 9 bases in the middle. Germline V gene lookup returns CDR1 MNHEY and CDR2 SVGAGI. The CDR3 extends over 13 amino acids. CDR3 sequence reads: CASSYPGGETQYF. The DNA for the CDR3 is TGTGCCAGCAGTTACCCAGGGGGGGAGACCCAGTACTTC.

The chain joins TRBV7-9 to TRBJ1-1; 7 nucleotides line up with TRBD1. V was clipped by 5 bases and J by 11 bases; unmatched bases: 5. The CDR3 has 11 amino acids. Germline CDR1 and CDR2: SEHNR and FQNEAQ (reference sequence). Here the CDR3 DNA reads TGTGCCAGCAGCCCCGGGACAGCTGCTTTCTTT. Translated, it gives CASSPGTAAFF.

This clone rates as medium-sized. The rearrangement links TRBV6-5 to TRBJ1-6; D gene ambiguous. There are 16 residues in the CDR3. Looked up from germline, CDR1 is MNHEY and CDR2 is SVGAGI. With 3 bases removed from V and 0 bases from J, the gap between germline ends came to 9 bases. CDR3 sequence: CASSYVGSSYNSPLHF. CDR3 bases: TGTGCCAGCAGTTATGTGGGGAGCTCCTATAATTCACCCCTCCACTTT.

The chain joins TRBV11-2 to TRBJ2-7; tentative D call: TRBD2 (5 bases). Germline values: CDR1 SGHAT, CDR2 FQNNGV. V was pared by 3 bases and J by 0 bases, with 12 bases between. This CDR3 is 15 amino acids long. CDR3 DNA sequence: TGTGCCAGCAGCTTTGGGCGGGTTCTCTCCTACGAGCAGTACTTC. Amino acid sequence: CASSFGRVLSYEQYF. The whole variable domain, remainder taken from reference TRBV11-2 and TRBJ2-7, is EAGVAQSPRYKIIEKRQSVAFWCNPISGHATLYWYQQILGQGPKLLIQFQNNGVVDDSQLPKDRFSAERLKGVDSTLKIQPAKLEDSAVYLCASSFGRVLSYEQYFGPGTRLTVT.

The CDR3 reads CASSPGGTTNTGELFF. In nucleotides, the CDR3 is TGTGCCAGCAGCCCTGGAGGGACAACGAACACCGGGGAGCTGTTTTTT. The rearrangement uses TRBV5-4 and TRBJ2-2; D could derive from TRBD1 or TRBD2 (6 bases each). V was clipped by 4 bases and J by 0 bases, with 13 bases between them. This CDR3 is 16 amino acids long. Germline CDR1 and CDR2: SGHNT and YYREEE (reference sequence).

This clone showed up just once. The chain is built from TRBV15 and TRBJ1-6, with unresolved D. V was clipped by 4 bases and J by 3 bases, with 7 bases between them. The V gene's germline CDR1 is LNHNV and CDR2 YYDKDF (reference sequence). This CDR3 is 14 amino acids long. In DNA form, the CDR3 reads TGTGCCACCAGCACCGCCAGCTATAATTCACCCCTCCACTTT. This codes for CATSTASYNSPLHF.

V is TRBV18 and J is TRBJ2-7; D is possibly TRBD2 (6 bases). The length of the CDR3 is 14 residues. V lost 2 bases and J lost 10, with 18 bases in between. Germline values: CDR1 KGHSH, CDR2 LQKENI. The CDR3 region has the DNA TGTGCCAGCTCACCAGACACTAGCCGGATAGACCAGTACGTC. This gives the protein CASSPDTSRIDQYV.

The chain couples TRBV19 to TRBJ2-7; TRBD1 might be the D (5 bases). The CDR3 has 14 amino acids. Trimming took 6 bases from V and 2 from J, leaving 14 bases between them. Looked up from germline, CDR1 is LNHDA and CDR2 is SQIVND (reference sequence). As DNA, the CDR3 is TGTGCCAGTAGCTTGGGGCAGGGCCCCTACGAGCAGTACTTC. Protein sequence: CASSLGQGPYEQYF.

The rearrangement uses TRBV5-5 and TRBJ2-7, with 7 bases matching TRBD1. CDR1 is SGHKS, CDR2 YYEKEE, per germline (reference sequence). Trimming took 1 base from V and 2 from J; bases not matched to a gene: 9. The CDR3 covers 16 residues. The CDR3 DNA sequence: TGTGCCAGCAGCTTGAGGGACAGCGGTATTACCTACGAGCAGTACTTC. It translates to CASSLRDSGITYEQYF.

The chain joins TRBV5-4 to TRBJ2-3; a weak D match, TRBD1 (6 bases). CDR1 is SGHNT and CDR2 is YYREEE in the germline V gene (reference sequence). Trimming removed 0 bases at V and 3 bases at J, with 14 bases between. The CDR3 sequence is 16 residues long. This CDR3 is CASSLARDTGTDTQYF. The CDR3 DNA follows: TGTGCCAGCAGCTTGGCCCGGGACACTGGGACAGATACGCAGTATTTT.

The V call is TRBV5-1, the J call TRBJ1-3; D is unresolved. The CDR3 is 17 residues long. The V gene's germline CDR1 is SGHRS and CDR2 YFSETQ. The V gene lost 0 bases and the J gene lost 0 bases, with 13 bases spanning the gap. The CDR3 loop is CASSLEVGRFSGNTIYF. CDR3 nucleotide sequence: TGCGCCAGCAGCTTGGAAGTAGGTAGATTCTCTGGAAACACCATATATTTT.

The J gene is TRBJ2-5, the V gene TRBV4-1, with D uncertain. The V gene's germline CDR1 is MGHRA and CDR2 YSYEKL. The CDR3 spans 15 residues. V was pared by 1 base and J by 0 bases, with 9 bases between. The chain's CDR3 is CASSQGPADQETQYF. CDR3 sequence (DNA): TGCGCCAGCAGCCAAGGACCCGCAGACCAAGAGACCCAGTACTTC.

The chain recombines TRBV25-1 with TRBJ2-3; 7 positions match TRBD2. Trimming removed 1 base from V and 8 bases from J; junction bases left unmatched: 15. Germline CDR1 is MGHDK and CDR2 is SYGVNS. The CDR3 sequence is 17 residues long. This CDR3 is CASSEWGGTDGGGTQYF. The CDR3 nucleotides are TGTGCCAGCAGTGAATGGGGAGGGACGGACGGCGGAGGTACGCAGTATTTT.

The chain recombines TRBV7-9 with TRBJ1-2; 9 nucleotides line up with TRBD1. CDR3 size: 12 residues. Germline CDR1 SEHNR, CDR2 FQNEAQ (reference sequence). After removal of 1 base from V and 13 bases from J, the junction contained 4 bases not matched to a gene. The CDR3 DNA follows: TGTGCCAGCAGCTTAGGAGACAGGGGGGGCACCTTC. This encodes CASSLGDRGGTF. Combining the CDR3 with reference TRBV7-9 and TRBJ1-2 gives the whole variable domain DTGVSQNPRHKITKRGQNVTFRCDPISEHNRLYWYRQTLGQGPEFLTYFQNEAQLEKSRLLSDRFSAERPKGSFSTLEIQRTEQGDSAMYLCASSLGDRGGTFGSGTRLTVV.

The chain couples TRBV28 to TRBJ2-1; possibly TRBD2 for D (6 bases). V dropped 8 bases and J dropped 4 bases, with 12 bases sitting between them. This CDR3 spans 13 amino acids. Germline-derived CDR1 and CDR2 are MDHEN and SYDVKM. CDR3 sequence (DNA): TGTGCCAGCTTCGGGACTTCGTACAATGAGCAGTTCTTC. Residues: CASFGTSYNEQFF.

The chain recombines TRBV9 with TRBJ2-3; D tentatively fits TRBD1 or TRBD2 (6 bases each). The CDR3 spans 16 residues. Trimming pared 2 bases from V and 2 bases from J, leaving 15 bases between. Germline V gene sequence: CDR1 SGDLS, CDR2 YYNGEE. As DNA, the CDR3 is TGTGCCAGCAGCGTTAGTCCGGGGGCCAACACAGATACGCAGTATTTT. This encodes CASSVSPGANTDTQYF.

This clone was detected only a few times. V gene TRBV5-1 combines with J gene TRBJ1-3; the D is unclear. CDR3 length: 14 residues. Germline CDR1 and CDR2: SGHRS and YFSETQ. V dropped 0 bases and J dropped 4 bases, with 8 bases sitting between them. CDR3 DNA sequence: TGCGCCAGCAGCTTGGAAGCTGAGGGAAACACCATATATTTT. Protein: CASSLEAEGNTIYF.

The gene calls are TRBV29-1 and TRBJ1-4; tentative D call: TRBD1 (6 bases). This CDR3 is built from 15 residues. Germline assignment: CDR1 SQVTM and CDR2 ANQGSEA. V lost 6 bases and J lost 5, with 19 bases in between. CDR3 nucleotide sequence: TGCAGCGTCTCAGGGGTTCCTGGGGGGAATGAAAAACTGTTTTTT. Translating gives CSVSGVPGGNEKLFF.

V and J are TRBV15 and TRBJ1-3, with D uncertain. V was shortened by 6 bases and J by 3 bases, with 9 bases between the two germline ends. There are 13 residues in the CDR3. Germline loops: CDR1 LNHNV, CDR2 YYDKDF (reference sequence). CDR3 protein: CATSGSLGNTIYF. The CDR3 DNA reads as TGTGCCACCAGTGGCAGCCTTGGAAACACCATATATTTT. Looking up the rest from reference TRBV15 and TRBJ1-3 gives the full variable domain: DAMVIQNPRYQVTQFGKPVTLSCSQTLNHNVMYWYQQKSSQAPKLLFHYYDKDFNNEADTPDNFQSRRPNTSFCFLDIRSPGLGDTAMYLCATSGSLGNTIYFGEGSWLTVV.

The CDR3 loop is CASGLGAQSGNEQFF. In DNA, the CDR3 is TGTGCTAGTGGTTTGGGCGCCCAAAGCGGCAATGAGCAGTTCTTC. V and J are TRBV12-5 and TRBJ2-1; perhaps TRBD2 as D (5 bases). From germline, CDR1 is LGHNT and CDR2 FRNRAP. This CDR3 spans 15 amino acids. Trimming took off 1 base at V and 6 bases at J, with 13 bases between the two ends.